This TCR beta chain was documented in a study of blood T cells in healthy people across ages. This clonotype came up a few times. The use of a sample-barcoded 5' primer and a J-beta primer mix characterized a second PCR of roughly 6 to 11 cycles. Every sample produced at least 3 million CDR3-containing paired-end reads. In TCRdb, the 5' RACE reads were re-called with MiXCR into one record per CDR3 protein. The sample has hundreds of thousands of distinct CDR3 sequences, under 65% seen once; the top ten hold roughly 13%. Specimen: blood. The receptor's source is a woman older than 75 in good health.

CDR3 loop: CASRQRGDYNEQFF. The CDR3 DNA follows: TGTGCCAGCAGGCAGCGGGGGGACTACAATGAGCAGTTCTTC. J is TRBJ2-1 and V is TRBV6-6; 9 bases match TRBD2. V lost 6 bases to trimming and J lost 3 bases; unmatched junction nucleotides: 3. Germline V CDR1 and CDR2: MNHNY, SVGAGI (reference sequence). The CDR3 sequence is 14 residues long.